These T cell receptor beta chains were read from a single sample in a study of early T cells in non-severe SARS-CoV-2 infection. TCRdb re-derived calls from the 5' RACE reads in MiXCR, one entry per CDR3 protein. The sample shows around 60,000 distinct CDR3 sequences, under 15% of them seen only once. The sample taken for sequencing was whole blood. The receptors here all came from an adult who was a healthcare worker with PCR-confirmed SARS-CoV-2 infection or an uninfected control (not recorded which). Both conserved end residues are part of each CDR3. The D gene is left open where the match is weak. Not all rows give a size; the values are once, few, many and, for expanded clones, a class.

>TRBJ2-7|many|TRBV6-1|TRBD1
CASSERWTGIYDTYEQYF
TGTGCCAGCAGTGAAAGGTGGACAGGGATCTATGATACCTACGAGCAGTACTTC
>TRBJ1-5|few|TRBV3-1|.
CASSRTQNQPQHF
TGTGCCAGCAGTCGGACCCAGAATCAGCCCCAGCATTTT
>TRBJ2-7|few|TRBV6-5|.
CASSYSPGSYEQYF
TGTGCCAGCAGTTACTCACCGGGGTCCTACGAGCAGTACTTC
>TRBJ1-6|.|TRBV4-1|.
CASSQDRGGPDLALHF
TGCGCCAGCAGCCAAGATCGGGGGGGCCCGGACCTAGCTCTCCACTTT
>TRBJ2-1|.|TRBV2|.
CASGPRTGEMKQFF
TGTGCCAGCGGTCCGAGGACTGGGGAAATGAAGCAGTTCTTC
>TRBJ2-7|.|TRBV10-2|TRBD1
CASSPRTGGYEQYF
TGCGCCAGCAGTCCAAGGACAGGGGGCTACGAGCAGTACTTC
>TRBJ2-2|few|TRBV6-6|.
CASSLGGTANTGELFF
TGTGCCAGCAGTTTAGGCGGGACAGCGAACACCGGGGAGCTGTTTTTT
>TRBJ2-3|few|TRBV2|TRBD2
CASSEEGLAGAHGTDTQYF
TGTGCCAGCAGTGAAGAGGGACTAGCGGGGGCTCATGGCACAGATACGCAGTATTTT
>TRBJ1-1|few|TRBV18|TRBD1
CASSPGSGGTEAFF
TGTGCCAGCTCACCAGGGTCAGGGGGCACTGAAGCTTTCTTT
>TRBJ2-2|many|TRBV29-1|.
CSVAGTTRDTGELFF
TGCAGCGTTGCCGGGACGACCAGGGACACCGGGGAGCTGTTTTTT
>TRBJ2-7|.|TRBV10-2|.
CAAQPTGQTYEQYF
TGCGCCGCCCAACCCACAGGACAAACCTACGAGCAGTACTTC
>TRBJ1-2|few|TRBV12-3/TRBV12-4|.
CASTYPGGYTF
TGTGCCAGCACCTACCCGGGGGGCTACACCTTC
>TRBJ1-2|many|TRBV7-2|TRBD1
CASSPRTGGAYGYTF
TGTGCCAGCAGCCCCCGGACAGGGGGCGCCTATGGCTACACCTTC
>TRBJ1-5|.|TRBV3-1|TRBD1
CASSPGGWRQPQHF
TGTGCCAGCAGCCCAGGGGGCTGGCGTCAGCCCCAGCATTTT
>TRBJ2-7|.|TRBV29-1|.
CSVVRGYEQYF
TGCAGCGTTGTTAGGGGTTACGAGCAGTACTTC
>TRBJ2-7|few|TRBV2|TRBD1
CASSDDRGYYEQYF
TGTGCCAGCAGTGACGACAGGGGGTATTACGAGCAGTACTTC
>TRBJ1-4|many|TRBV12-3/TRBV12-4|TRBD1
CASSLRTGGIEKLFF
TGTGCCAGCAGTTTACGGACAGGGGGGATTGAAAAACTGTTTTTT
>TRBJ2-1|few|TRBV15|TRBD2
CATSASGGMDEQFF
TGTGCCACCAGCGCTAGCGGGGGTATGGATGAGCAGTTCTTC
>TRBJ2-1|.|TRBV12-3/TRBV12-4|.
CASTITRRQYNEQFF
TGTGCCAGCACCATAACTAGACGCCAATACAATGAGCAGTTCTTC
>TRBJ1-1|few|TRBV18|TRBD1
CASSLGQGGWYTEAFF
TGTGCCAGCTCACTCGGACAGGGAGGGTGGTACACTGAAGCTTTCTTT
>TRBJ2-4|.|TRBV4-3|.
CASSQGPRGSSGNIQYF
TGCGCCAGCAGCCAAGGGCCAAGGGGCAGCTCGGGAAACATTCAGTACTTC
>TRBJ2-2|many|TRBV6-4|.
CASSEQGTGELFF
TGTGCCAGCAGTGAACAGGGAACCGGGGAGCTGTTTTTT
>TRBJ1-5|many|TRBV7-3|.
CASSLITDSNQPQHF
TGTGCCAGCAGCTTAATCACGGATAGCAATCAGCCCCAGCATTTT
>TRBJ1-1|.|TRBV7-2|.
CASSLTAGTPNTEAFF
TGTGCCAGCAGCCTCACCGCCGGGACACCGAACACTGAAGCTTTCTTT
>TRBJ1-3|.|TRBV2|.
CAMRQDTRFASGNTIYF
TGTGCCATGCGTCAGGACACCCGATTCGCCTCTGGAAACACCATATATTTT